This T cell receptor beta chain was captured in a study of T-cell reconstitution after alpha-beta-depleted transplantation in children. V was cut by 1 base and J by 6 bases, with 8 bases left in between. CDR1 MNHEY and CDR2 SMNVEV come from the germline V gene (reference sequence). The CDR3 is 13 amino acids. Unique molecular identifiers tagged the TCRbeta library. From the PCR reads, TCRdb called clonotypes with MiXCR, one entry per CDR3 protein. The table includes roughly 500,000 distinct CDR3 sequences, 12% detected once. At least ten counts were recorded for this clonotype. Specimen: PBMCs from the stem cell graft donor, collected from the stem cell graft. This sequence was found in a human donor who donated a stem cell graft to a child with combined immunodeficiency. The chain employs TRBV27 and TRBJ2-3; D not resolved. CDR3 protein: CASSLYGRDTQYF. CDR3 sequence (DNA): TGTGCCAGCAGTTTATACGGGCGGGATACGCAGTATTTT.